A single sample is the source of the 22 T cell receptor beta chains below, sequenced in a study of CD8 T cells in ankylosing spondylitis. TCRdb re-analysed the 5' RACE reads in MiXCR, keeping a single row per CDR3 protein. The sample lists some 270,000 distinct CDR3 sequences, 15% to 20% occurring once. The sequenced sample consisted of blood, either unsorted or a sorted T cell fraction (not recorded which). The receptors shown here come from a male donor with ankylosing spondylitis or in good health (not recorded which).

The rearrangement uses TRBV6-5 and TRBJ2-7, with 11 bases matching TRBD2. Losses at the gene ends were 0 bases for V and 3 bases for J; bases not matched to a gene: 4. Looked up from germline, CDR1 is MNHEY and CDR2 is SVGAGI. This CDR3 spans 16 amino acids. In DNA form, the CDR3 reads TGTGCCAGCAGTTACTCGTGGACTAGCGGGTACTACGAGCAGTACTTC. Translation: CASSYSWTSGYYEQYF.

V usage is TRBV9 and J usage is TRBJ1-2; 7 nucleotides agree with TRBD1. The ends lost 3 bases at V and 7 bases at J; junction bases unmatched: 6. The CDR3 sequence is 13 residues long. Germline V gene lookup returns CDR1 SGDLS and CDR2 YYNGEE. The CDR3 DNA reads TGTGCCAGCAGCGGAGACAGGGAAGCTGGCTACACCTTC. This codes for CASSGDREAGYTF.

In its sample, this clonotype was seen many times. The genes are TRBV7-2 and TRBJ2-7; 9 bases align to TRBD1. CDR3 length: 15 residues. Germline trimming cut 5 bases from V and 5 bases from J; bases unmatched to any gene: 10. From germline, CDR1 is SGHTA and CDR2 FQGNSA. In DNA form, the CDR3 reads TGTGCCAGCAGCCGTCCGGGACAGGGTCCACACGAGCAGTACTTC. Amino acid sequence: CASSRPGQGPHEQYF.

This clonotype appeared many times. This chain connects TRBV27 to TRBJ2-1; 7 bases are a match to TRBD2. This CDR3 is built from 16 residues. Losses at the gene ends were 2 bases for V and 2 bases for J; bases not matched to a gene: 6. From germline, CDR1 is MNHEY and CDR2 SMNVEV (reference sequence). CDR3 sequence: CASSLSGGSAYNEQFF. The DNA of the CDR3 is TGTGCCAGCAGTTTAAGCGGCGGGAGTGCCTACAATGAGCAGTTCTTC.

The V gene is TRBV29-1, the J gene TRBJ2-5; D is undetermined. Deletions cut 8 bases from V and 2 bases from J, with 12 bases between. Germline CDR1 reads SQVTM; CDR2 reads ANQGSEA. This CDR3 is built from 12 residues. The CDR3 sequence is CSFPDPQETQYF. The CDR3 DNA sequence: TGCAGCTTCCCGGACCCTCAAGAGACCCAGTACTTC.

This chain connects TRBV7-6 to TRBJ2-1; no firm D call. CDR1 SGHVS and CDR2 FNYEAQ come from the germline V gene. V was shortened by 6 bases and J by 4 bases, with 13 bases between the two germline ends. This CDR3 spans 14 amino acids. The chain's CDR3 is CASRPSRSYNEQFF. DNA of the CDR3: TGTGCCAGCAGACCCAGTCGGTCTTACAATGAGCAGTTCTTC.

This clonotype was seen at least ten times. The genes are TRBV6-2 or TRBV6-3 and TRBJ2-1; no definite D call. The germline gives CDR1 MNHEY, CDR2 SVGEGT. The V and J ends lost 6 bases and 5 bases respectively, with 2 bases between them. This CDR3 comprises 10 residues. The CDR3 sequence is CASSDNEQFF. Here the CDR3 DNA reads TGTGCCAGCAGCGACAATGAGCAGTTCTTC.

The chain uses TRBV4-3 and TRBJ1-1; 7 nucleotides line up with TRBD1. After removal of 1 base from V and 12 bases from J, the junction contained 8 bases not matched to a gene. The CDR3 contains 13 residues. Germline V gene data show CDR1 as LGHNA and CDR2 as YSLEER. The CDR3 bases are TGCGCCAGCAGCCAAGTGACTAGGGGGCCAACTTTCTTT. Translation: CASSQVTRGPTFF.

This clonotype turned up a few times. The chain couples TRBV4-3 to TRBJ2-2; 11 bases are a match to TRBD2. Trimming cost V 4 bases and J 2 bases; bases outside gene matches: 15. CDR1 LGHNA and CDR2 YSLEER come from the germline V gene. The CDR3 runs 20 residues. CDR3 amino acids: CASSPAISSSGRGNTGELFF. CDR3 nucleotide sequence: TGCGCCAGCAGCCCCGCGATTTCGAGTAGCGGGAGGGGAAACACCGGGGAGCTGTTTTTT.

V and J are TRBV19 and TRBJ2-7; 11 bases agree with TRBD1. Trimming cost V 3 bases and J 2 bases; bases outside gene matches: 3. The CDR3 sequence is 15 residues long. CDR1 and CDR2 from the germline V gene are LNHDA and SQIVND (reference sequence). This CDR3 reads CASSIAGQGAYEQYF. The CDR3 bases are TGTGCCAGTAGTATTGCGGGACAGGGGGCCTACGAGCAGTACTTC.

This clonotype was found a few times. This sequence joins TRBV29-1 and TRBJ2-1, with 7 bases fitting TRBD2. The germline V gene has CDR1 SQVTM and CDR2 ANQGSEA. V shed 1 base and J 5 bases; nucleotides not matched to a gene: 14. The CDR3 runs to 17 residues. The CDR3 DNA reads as TGCAGCGTTGAAGTTGTGGGGGAGGGCCTCGACCACAATGAGCAGTTCTTC. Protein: CSVEVVGEGLDHNEQFF.

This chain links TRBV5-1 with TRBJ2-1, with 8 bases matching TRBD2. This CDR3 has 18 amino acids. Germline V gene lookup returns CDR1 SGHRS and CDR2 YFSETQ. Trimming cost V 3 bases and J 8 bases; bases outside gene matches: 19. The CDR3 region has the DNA TGCGCCAGCAGCTACCGAGAGCTGGAAGCGGGAGTTACCGATGAGCAGTTCTTC. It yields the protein CASSYRELEAGVTDEQFF.

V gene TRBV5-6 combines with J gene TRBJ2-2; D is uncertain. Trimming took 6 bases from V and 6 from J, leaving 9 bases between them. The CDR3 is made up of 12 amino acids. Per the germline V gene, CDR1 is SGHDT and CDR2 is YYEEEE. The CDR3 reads CASNHEPGELFF. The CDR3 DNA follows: TGTGCCAGCAACCACGAACCCGGGGAGCTGTTTTTT.

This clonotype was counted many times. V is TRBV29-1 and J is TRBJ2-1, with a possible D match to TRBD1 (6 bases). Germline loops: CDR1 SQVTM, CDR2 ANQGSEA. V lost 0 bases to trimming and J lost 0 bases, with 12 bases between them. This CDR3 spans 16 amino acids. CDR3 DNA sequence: TGCAGCGTTGAAGATCAAGGGGGAAGCTCCTACAATGAGCAGTTCTTC. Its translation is CSVEDQGGSSYNEQFF.

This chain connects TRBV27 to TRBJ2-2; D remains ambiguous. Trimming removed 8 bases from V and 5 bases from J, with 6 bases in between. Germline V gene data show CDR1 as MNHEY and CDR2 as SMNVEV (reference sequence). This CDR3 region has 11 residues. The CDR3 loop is CASANTGELFF. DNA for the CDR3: TGTGCCAGCGCCAATACCGGGGAGCTGTTTTTT.

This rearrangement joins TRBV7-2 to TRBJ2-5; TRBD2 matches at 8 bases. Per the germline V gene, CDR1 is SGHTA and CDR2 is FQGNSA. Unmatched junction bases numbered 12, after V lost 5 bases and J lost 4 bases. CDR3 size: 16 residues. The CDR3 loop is CASSAGLGFILETQYF. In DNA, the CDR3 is TGTGCCAGCAGCGCGGGACTAGGATTTATCCTAGAGACCCAGTACTTC.

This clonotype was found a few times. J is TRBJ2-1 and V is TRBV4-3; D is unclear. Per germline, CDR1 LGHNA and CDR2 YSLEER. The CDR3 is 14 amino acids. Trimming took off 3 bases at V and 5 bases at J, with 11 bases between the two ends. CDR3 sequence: CASSHITPNNEQFF. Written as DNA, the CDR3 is TGCGCCAGCAGCCATATCACACCGAACAATGAGCAGTTCTTC.

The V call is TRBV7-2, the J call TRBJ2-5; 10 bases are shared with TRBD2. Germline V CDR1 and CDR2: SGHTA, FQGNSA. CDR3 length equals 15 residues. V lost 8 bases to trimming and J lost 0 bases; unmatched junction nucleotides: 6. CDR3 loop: CASDIAGGYQETQYF. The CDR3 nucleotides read TGTGCCAGCGACATAGCGGGAGGTTACCAAGAGACCCAGTACTTC.

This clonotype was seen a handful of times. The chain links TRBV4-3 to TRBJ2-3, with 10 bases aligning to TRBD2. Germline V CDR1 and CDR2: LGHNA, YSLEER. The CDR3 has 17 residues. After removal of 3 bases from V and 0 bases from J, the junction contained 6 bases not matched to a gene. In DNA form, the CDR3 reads TGCGCCAGCAGCCAGGTAGCGGGGGGTATGAGCACAGATACGCAGTATTTT. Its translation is CASSQVAGGMSTDTQYF.

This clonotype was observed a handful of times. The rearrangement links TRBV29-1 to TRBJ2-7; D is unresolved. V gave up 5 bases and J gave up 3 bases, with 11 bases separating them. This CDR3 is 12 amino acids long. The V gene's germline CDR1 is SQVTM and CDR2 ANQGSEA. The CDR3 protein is CSVRMGIYEQYF. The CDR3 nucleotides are TGCAGCGTTCGAATGGGGATCTACGAGCAGTACTTC.

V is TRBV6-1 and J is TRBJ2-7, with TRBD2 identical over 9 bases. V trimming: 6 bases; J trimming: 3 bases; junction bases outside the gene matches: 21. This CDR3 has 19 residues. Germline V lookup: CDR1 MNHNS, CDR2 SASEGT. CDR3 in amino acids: CASSLGGLAGWRSNYEQYF. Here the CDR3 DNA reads TGTGCCAGCAGCCTAGGCGGCCTAGCGGGATGGCGGAGTAACTACGAGCAGTACTTC.

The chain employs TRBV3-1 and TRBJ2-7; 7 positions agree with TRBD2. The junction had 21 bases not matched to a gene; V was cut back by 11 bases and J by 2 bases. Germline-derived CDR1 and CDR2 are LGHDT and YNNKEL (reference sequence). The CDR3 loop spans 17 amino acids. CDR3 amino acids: CASCQDPNGTTTYEQYF. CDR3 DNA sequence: TGTGCCTCCTGCCAAGATCCCAACGGGACTACCACCTACGAGCAGTACTTC.